The text below deals with one T cell receptor (beta chain). Other nucleotide sequences in the sample specify the same CDR3. Sequencing used immunoSEQ multiplex PCR; TCRdb keeps in-frame clones, though not all of them. The sample consists of about 150,000 clones, about 80% of them appearing once. This entry comes from a study of blood T cell repertoires in COVID-19. Study summary: Acute and convalescent COVID-19 specimens originated in the United States, Italy and Spain.

The sample taken for sequencing was peripheral blood. The receptor's source is a man aged 70 or older with active or convalescent COVID-19.

The CDR3 DNA sequence: TGCGCCAGCAGCTTGAGCCAAGCTGGAGATACGCAGTATTTT. Protein: CASSLSQAGDTQYF. The rearrangement joins TRBV5-1 to TRBJ2-3; unclear D gene. V was shortened by 1 base and J by 5 bases, with 11 bases between the two germline ends. This CDR3 region has 14 residues. The germline gives CDR1 SGHRS, CDR2 YFSETQ.